The next 14 T cell receptor beta chains were all read from a single sample in a study of blood T cell repertoires in COVID-19. Clones were sequenced by immunoSEQ multiplex PCR, and TCRdb holds only the in-frame ones, with some missing. This repertoire shows around 290,000 clones, approximately 89% found once; its top ten account for approximately 2.5%. The specimen sequenced was PBMCs or T cells enriched from blood (not recorded which). All receptors come from a woman under 30 who had recovered from COVID-19.

The genes are TRBV18 and TRBJ2-7; a possible D gene is TRBD2 (6 bases). V lost 4 bases, J lost 3 bases, and 19 bases lay in between. Germline values: CDR1 KGHSH, CDR2 LQKENI. The CDR3 is made up of 16 amino acids. The CDR3 here is CASSQELARGYYEQYF. CDR3 in DNA: TGTGCCAGCTCACAAGAACTAGCCCGGGGTTACTACGAGCAGTACTTC.

The V call is TRBV30, the J call TRBJ1-1, with TRBD1 identical over 10 bases. The CDR3 sequence is 15 residues long. After removal of 7 bases from V and 1 base from J, the junction contained 9 bases not matched to a gene. CDR1 is GTSNPN, CDR2 SVGIG, per germline (reference sequence). The CDR3 DNA sequence: TGTGCCTCCCCCTCAAGGACAGGGGGGAACACTGAAGCTTTCTTT. Its protein product is CASPSRTGGNTEAFF. Using reference TRBV30 and TRBJ1-1 for the parts outside the CDR3, the full variable domain is SQTIHQWPATLVQPVGSPLSLECTVEGTSNPNLYWYRQAAGRGLQLLFYSVGIGQISSEVPQNLSASRPQDRQFILSSKKLLLSDSGFYLCASPSRTGGNTEAFFGQGTRLTVV.

This clone was picked up one time. The V call is TRBV6-1, the J call TRBJ2-7; 7 nucleotides line up with TRBD1. CDR1 and CDR2 from the germline V gene are MNHNS and SASEGT. Germline trimming cut 2 bases from V and 3 bases from J; bases unmatched to any gene: 7. The CDR3 length is 15 residues. The CDR3 DNA is TGTGCCAGCAGTGAATTTGGACAGGTAAACTACGAGCAGTACTTC. It is translated as CASSEFGQVNYEQYF.

This rearrangement joins TRBV2 to TRBJ2-1; the D gene is possibly TRBD2 (6 bases). Per germline, CDR1 SNHLY and CDR2 FYNNEI. With 6 bases removed from V and 5 bases from J, the gap between germline ends came to 11 bases. This CDR3 is 13 amino acids long. DNA of the CDR3: TGTGCCAGCAGCTTAGGGACTGACAATGAGCAGTTCTTC. Translating it yields CASSLGTDNEQFF.

The chain has TRBV18 and TRBJ1-1; D unresolved. This CDR3 region has 15 residues. Trimming took off 3 bases at V and 0 bases at J, with 11 bases between the two ends. Germline CDR1 KGHSH, CDR2 LQKENI. CDR3 nucleotide sequence: TGTGCCAGCTCACCTTTCCCAGGATTGAACACTGAAGCTTTCTTT. Translated, it gives CASSPFPGLNTEAFF.

V and J are TRBV10-3 and TRBJ2-2, with 8 bases that match TRBD2. Germline-derived CDR1 and CDR2 are ENHRY and SYGVKD. This CDR3 spans 16 amino acids. J lost 5 bases, V lost 3 bases, and 8 bases had no gene match. The CDR3 coding sequence is TGTGCCATCAGTGATAATCGGGGGGGCGTAACCGGGGAGCTGTTTTTT. Amino acid sequence: CAISDNRGGVTGELFF.

This chain uses TRBV30 with TRBJ2-7; D is uncertain. Trimming cost V 2 bases and J 0 bases, with 8 bases left between them. The CDR3 loop spans 13 amino acids. The germline CDR1 and CDR2 sequences are GTSNPN and SVGIG (reference sequence). The CDR3 nucleotides are TGTGCCTGGAGTCGGTGGAGCTCCTACGAGCAGTACTTC. Encoded protein: CAWSRWSSYEQYF.

The rearrangement uses TRBV5-1 and TRBJ2-3; weak D call: TRBD1 (6 bases). V shed 2 bases and J shed 4 bases, with 11 bases lying between them. Germline CDR1 is SGHRS and CDR2 is YFSETQ. The CDR3 length is 14 residues. DNA of the CDR3: TGCGCCAGCAGCTTACAGGGATTCCCAGATACGCAGTATTTT. Translation: CASSLQGFPDTQYF.

V is TRBV18 and J is TRBJ1-1; no definite D call. This CDR3 has 13 residues. V lost 2 bases and J 1 base, leaving 5 bases between the germline ends. Germline V gene lookup returns CDR1 KGHSH and CDR2 LQKENI. The CDR3 sequence is CASSPIQNTEAFF. The CDR3 DNA reads as TGTGCCAGCTCACCAATACAGAACACTGAAGCTTTCTTT.

The V call is TRBV27, the J call TRBJ2-5; a possible D gene is TRBD1 (6 bases). In germline, CDR1 is MNHEY, CDR2 SMNVEV (reference sequence). V lost 8 bases, J lost 4 bases, and 17 bases lay in between. The CDR3 contains 14 residues. The DNA of the CDR3 is TGTGCCAGCGGCGGGCAGGGGATAGGAGAGACCCAGTACTTC. Its protein product is CASGGQGIGETQYF.

This rearrangement joins TRBV2 to TRBJ2-7; 7 bases line up with TRBD1. V gave up 4 bases and J gave up 4 bases; unmatched junction bases: 7. There are 14 residues in the CDR3. CDR1 is SNHLY and CDR2 is FYNNEI in the germline V gene. CDR3 loop: CASSVGQEPYEQYF. The CDR3 DNA sequence: TGTGCCAGCAGTGTCGGACAGGAGCCTTACGAGCAGTACTTC.

This chain uses TRBV4-1 with TRBJ1-1; D gene uncertain. Trimming left V 1 base short and J 7 bases short, with 7 bases between. This CDR3 has 12 amino acids. Germline assignment: CDR1 MGHRA and CDR2 YSYEKL. The CDR3 sequence: CASSQVEGEAFF. The CDR3 coding sequence is TGCGCCAGCAGCCAAGTGGAGGGTGAAGCTTTCTTT.

This chain uses TRBV29-1 with TRBJ2-7; tentatively, D is TRBD1 (5 bases). V gave up 6 bases and J gave up 2 bases, with 23 bases separating them. The germline V gene encodes CDR1 SQVTM and CDR2 ANQGSEA. The CDR3 sequence is 16 residues long. The CDR3 sequence is CSVTGPDDRYTYEQYF. The DNA of the CDR3 is TGCAGCGTGACTGGGCCAGACGACAGATATACCTACGAGCAGTACTTC.

The CDR3 region has the DNA TGCGCCAGCAGTTCCGAGCGGGCCCCTTACAATGAGCAGTTCTTC. This translates into CASSSERAPYNEQFF. The chain combines TRBV5-1 with TRBJ2-1; TRBD2 might be the D (6 bases). V was shortened by 5 bases and J by 4 bases, with 16 bases between the two germline ends. This CDR3 is 15 amino acids long. The germline gives CDR1 SGHRS, CDR2 YFSETQ.